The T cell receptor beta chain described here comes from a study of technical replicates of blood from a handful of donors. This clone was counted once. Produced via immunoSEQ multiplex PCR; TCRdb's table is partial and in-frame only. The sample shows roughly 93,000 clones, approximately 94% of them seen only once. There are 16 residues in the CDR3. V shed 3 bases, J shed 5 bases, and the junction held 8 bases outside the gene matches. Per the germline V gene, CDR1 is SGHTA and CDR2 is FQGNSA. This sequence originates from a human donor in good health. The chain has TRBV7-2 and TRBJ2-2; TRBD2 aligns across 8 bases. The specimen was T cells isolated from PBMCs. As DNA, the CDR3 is TGTGCCAGCAGCTTCCAAAGACTAGCGAGAACCGGGGAGCTGTTTTTT. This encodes CASSFQRLARTGELFF.